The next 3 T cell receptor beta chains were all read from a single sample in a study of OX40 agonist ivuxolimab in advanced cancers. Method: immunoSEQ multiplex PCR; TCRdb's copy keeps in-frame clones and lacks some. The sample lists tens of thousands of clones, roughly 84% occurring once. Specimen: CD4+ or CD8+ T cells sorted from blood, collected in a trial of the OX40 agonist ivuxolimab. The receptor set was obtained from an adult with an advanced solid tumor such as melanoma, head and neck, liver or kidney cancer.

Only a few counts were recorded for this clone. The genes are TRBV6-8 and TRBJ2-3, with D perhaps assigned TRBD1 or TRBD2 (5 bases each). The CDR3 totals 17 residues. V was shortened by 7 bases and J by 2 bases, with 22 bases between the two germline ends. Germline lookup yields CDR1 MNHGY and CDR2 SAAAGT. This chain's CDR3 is CASTKPETGPHTDTQYF. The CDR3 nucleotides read TGTGCCAGCACCAAACCGGAGACGGGGCCGCACACAGATACGCAGTATTTT.

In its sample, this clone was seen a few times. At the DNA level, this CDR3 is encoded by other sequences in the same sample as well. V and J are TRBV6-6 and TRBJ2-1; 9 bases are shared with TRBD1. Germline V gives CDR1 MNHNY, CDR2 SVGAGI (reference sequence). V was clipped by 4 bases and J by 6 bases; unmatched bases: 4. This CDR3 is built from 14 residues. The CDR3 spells CASSSGQGSNEQFF. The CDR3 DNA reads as TGTGCCAGCAGTTCCGGACAGGGGAGCAATGAGCAGTTCTTC.

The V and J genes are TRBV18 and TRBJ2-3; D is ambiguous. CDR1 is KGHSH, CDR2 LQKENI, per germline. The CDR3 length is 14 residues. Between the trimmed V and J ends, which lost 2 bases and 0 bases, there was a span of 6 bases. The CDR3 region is CASSPVSSTDTQYF. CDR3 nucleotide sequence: TGTGCCAGCTCACCAGTCTCTAGCACAGATACGCAGTATTTT.